These 20 T cell receptor beta chains share one sample of origin, sequenced in a study of cytotoxic CD8 clonotypes in ibrutinib-treated CLL. Measured with immunoSEQ multiplex PCR; TCRdb has only the in-frame clones, and not every one. Here the sample spans about 76,000 clones, around 78% being singletons. The source material was PBMCs, sampled after 24 months of ibrutinib treatment. The receptor set was obtained from a human donor with chronic lymphocytic leukemia.

In this sample, this clone turned up once. The chain is built from TRBV2 and TRBJ2-7; TRBD1 aligns across 9 bases. V gave up 7 bases and J gave up 6 bases; unmatched junction bases: 7. CDR3 size: 13 residues. Germline V gives CDR1 SNHLY, CDR2 FYNNEI. The CDR3 loop reads CASKDRGDGEQYF. CDR3 DNA: TGTGCCAGCAAGGACAGGGGAGATGGCGAGCAGTACTTC.

The chain is built from TRBV5-1 and TRBJ1-2; D may be TRBD1 (5 bases). The CDR3 spans 15 residues. V lost 4 bases and J lost 4, with 17 bases in between. From germline, CDR1 is SGHRS and CDR2 YFSETQ. The CDR3 loop is CASSIRDPWVYGYTF. In DNA, the CDR3 is TGCGCCAGCAGCATCCGGGACCCATGGGTCTATGGCTACACCTTC.

V usage is TRBV12-5 and J usage is TRBJ1-1; 8 bases agree with TRBD1. The V gene's germline CDR1 is LGHNT and CDR2 FRNRAP. The CDR3 has 11 residues. V dropped 7 bases and J dropped 8; count of bases not matched to a gene: 3. This chain's CDR3 is CASAWDREAFF. CDR3 nucleotide sequence: TGTGCTAGTGCCTGGGACAGGGAAGCTTTCTTT.

The V gene is TRBV23-1, the J gene TRBJ1-3; unclear D gene. TRBV23-1 is noted as an ORF with a role that remains uncertain. The CDR3 has 20 amino acids. The germline V and J ends were trimmed by 4 bases and 0 bases, with 25 bases remaining between them. CDR3 protein: CASSRIVVLRTNNSGNTIYF. CDR3 nucleotide sequence: TGCGCCAGCAGTCGTATCGTCGTACTGAGGACCAATAACTCTGGAAACACCATATATTTT.

This clone showed up just a few times. This chain connects TRBV6-1 to TRBJ2-2, with D perhaps TRBD2 (6 bases). Germline V gene data show CDR1 as MNHNS and CDR2 as SASEGT. Deletions cut 6 bases from V and 7 bases from J, with 15 bases between. The CDR3 length is 14 residues. The CDR3 DNA follows: TGTGCCAGCAGCGCCGGGGGAAGGAGCGGGGAGCTGTTTTTT. The encoded protein is CASSAGGRSGELFF.

The V and J genes are TRBV29-1 and TRBJ2-1; D call uncertain. Trimming took off 3 bases at V and 1 base at J, with 10 bases between the two ends. The germline CDR1 and CDR2 sequences are SQVTM and ANQGSEA. The CDR3 contains 14 residues. The CDR3 nucleotides read TGCAGCGTTGATCTGCGGCAATCCTACAATGAGCAGTTCTTC. Its protein product is CSVDLRQSYNEQFF.

The rearrangement joins TRBV5-6 to TRBJ2-7; the match to TRBD2 covers 9 bases. The CDR3 extends over 17 amino acids. V was clipped by 4 bases and J by 0 bases; unmatched bases: 11. Germline CDR1 reads SGHDT; CDR2 reads YYEEEE. CDR3 sequence reads: CASSPLTSGLTSYEQYF. The CDR3, as DNA: TGTGCCAGCAGCCCGTTGACTAGCGGATTGACCTCCTACGAGCAGTACTTC.

This chain connects TRBV7-2 to TRBJ2-1; 10 positions agree with TRBD2. Germline V gene data show CDR1 as SGHTA and CDR2 as FQGNSA. This CDR3 region has 14 residues. The junction had 10 bases not matched to a gene; V was cut back by 2 bases and J by 15 bases. The CDR3 loop is CASSLQASGSIPFF. The DNA of the CDR3 is TGTGCCAGCAGCTTACAGGCTAGCGGGAGTATACCGTTCTTC.

This chain links TRBV28 with TRBJ2-3; 7 nucleotides match TRBD2. The CDR3 runs 12 residues. Germline CDR1 is MDHEN and CDR2 is SYDVKM. Unmatched junction bases numbered 2, after V lost 6 bases and J lost 5 bases. This CDR3 is CASRWGGDTQYF. In DNA form, the CDR3 reads TGTGCCAGCAGATGGGGGGGAGATACGCAGTATTTT.

The V and J genes are TRBV9 and TRBJ2-1; D remains ambiguous. The CDR3 length is 13 residues. Germline CDR1 and CDR2: SGDLS and YYNGEE. V lost 3 bases, J lost 6 bases, and 10 bases lay in between. The CDR3 is CASSDSFGNEQFF. The CDR3 coding sequence is TGTGCCAGCAGCGATAGCTTTGGCAATGAGCAGTTCTTC.

This chain connects TRBV5-4 to TRBJ2-7; the match to TRBD2 covers 15 bases. V was clipped by 4 bases and J by 9 bases; unmatched bases: 8. The CDR3 is made up of 15 amino acids. Germline V gene lookup returns CDR1 SGHNT and CDR2 YYREEE (reference sequence). The CDR3 DNA follows: TGTGCCAGCAGCCACCCGGGACTAGCGGGAGGAGGGCAGTACTTC. Translated, it gives CASSHPGLAGGGQYF.

V usage is TRBV11-2 and J usage is TRBJ2-7; D is perhaps TRBD2 (6 bases). Between the trimmed V and J ends, which lost 6 bases and 4 bases, there was a span of 16 bases. Germline V gene sequence: CDR1 SGHAT, CDR2 FQNNGV. This CDR3 has 14 residues. CDR3 amino acids: CASSITSSPYEQYF. The DNA for the CDR3 is TGTGCCAGCAGTATAACTAGCTCGCCATACGAGCAGTACTTC.

This clone was seen once. The rearrangement uses TRBV5-4 and TRBJ2-5; a possible D gene is TRBD1 (6 bases). V was shortened by 4 bases and J by 1 base, with 11 bases between the two germline ends. Looked up from germline, CDR1 is SGHNT and CDR2 is YYREEE (reference sequence). The CDR3 has 14 amino acids. CDR3 loop: CASSLRGPQETQYF. The CDR3 DNA reads TGTGCCAGCAGCCTCAGGGGACCCCAAGAGACCCAGTACTTC. Complete variable domain (other parts from reference TRBV5-4 and TRBJ2-5): ETGVTQSPTHLIKTRGQQVTLRCSSQSGHNTVSWYQQALGQGPQFIFQYYREEENGRGNFPPRFSGLQFPNYSSELNVNALELDDSALYLCASSLRGPQETQYFGPGTRLLVL.

As DNA, the CDR3 is TGTGCCAGTACCCCACTAGCGGGAGTAGGTAATGAGCAGTTCTTC. Translated, it gives CASTPLAGVGNEQFF. This chain joins TRBV19 and TRBJ2-1, with 11 bases identical to TRBD2. The CDR3 is 15 amino acids. After removal of 7 bases from V and 7 bases from J, the junction contained 9 bases not matched to a gene. Per germline, CDR1 LNHDA and CDR2 SQIVND (reference sequence). Variable domain in full (rest from reference TRBV19 and TRBJ2-1): DGGITQSPKYLFRKEGQNVTLSCEQNLNHDAMYWYRQDPGQGLRLIYYSQIVNDFQKGDIAEGYSVSREKKESFPLTVTSAQKNPTAFYLCASTPLAGVGNEQFFGPGTRLTVL.

CDR3 loop: CASSDWTGDYEQYF. Written as DNA, the CDR3 is TGTGCCAGCAGTGATTGGACAGGGGACTACGAGCAGTACTTC. V usage is TRBV2 and J usage is TRBJ2-7, with TRBD1 identical over 9 bases. Unmatched junction bases numbered 3, after V lost 3 bases and J lost 3 bases. In germline, CDR1 is SNHLY, CDR2 FYNNEI. CDR3 length: 14 amino acids.

This chain links TRBV7-6 with TRBJ2-1, with no clear D. Germline assignment: CDR1 SGHVS and CDR2 FNYEAQ. Between the trimmed V and J ends, which lost 1 base and 1 base, there was a span of 8 bases. The CDR3 totals 15 residues. The chain's CDR3 is CASSLVAESYNEQFF. As DNA, the CDR3 is TGTGCCAGCAGCTTAGTCGCGGAGTCCTACAATGAGCAGTTCTTC.

The chain is built from TRBV7-2 and TRBJ2-6; maybe TRBD2 (6 bases). The CDR3 sequence is 15 residues long. Trimming left V 5 bases short and J 4 bases short, with 12 bases between. Germline CDR1 and CDR2: SGHTA and FQGNSA. The CDR3 loop reads CASSPRRAGANVLTF. The CDR3 DNA sequence: TGTGCCAGCAGCCCGCGGAGGGCAGGGGCCAACGTCCTGACTTTC.

The V gene is TRBV14, the J gene TRBJ2-5; TRBD2 matches at 7 bases. Germline CDR1 reads SGHDN; CDR2 reads FVKESK. J lost 4 bases, V lost 4 bases, and 6 bases had no gene match. The CDR3 covers 14 residues. In DNA, the CDR3 is TGTGCCAGCAGCCCCTCGGCGGGAGCAGAGACCCAGTACTTC. Its protein product is CASSPSAGAETQYF.

The chain is built from TRBV7-2 and TRBJ2-5; D may correspond to TRBD1 or TRBD2 (5 bases each). Germline CDR1 and CDR2: SGHTA and FQGNSA. V was pared by 1 base and J by 1 base, with 10 bases between. The CDR3 sequence is 15 residues long. In nucleotides, the CDR3 is TGTGCCAGCAGCTTAGTGGGACCGATCCAAGAGACCCAGTACTTC. Encoded protein: CASSLVGPIQETQYF.

The chain couples TRBV5-1 to TRBJ2-5; TRBD1 might be the D (6 bases). V was trimmed by 4 bases and J by 1 base, leaving 11 bases between them. From germline, CDR1 is SGHRS and CDR2 YFSETQ. This CDR3 has 14 residues. The CDR3 here is CASSTGQIQETQYF. In nucleotides, the CDR3 is TGCGCCAGCAGCACCGGACAGATCCAAGAGACCCAGTACTTC.